The rows below give T cell receptor beta chains drawn from one sample of a study of blood T cell repertoires in COVID-19. Sequenced by immunoSEQ multiplex PCR; TCRdb stores in-frame clones only, minus some. This table holds 300,000 to 350,000 clones, around 91% found once. Specimen: peripheral blood. All receptors come from a woman under 30 who had recovered from COVID-19. Each CDR3 is given with its conserved first and last residue. A D gene is named only where the DNA matches it firmly. The size field is filled for only some rows; it gives once, few, many or a size class.

cdr3_aa: CSVSGTSGARFNNEQFF
cdr3_nt: TGCAGCGTCTCCGGGACTAGCGGAGCCCGGTTCAACAATGAGCAGTTCTTC
v_call: TRBV29-1
d_call: TRBD2
clone_size: .
j_call: TRBJ2-1

cdr3_aa: CATSLGGNTEAFF
cdr3_nt: TGTGCCACCTCGCTAGGTGGGAACACTGAAGCTTTCTTT
v_call: TRBV24-1
d_call: .
clone_size: .
j_call: TRBJ1-1

cdr3_aa: CASSQVVSEKLFF
cdr3_nt: TGCGCCAGCAGCCAAGTTGTCAGTGAAAAACTGTTTTTT
v_call: TRBV4-1
d_call: .
clone_size: once
j_call: TRBJ1-4

cdr3_aa: CASNHRTAEAFF
cdr3_nt: TGTGCCAGTAACCACCGGACAGCTGAAGCTTTCTTT
v_call: TRBV19
d_call: .
clone_size: .
j_call: TRBJ1-1

cdr3_aa: CASSFSGTDTQYF
cdr3_nt: TGTGCCAGCAGTTTCTCAGGGACAGATACGCAGTATTTT
v_call: TRBV12-3/TRBV12-4
d_call: .
clone_size: once
j_call: TRBJ2-3

cdr3_aa: CASSRIAGGRQETQYF
cdr3_nt: TGTGCCAGCAGCCGTATAGCGGGAGGGAGGCAAGAGACCCAGTACTTC
v_call: TRBV7-2
d_call: TRBD2
clone_size: .
j_call: TRBJ2-5

cdr3_aa: CASSQSPTGRIDGYTF
cdr3_nt: TGTGCCAGCAGCCAATCCCCGACAGGGCGCATTGATGGCTACACCTTC
v_call: TRBV14
d_call: TRBD1
clone_size: .
j_call: TRBJ1-2

cdr3_aa: CASSQGTSGTGELFF
cdr3_nt: TGTGCCAGCAGCCAAGGGACTAGCGGGACCGGGGAGCTGTTTTTT
v_call: TRBV3-1/TRBV3-2
d_call: TRBD2
clone_size: few
j_call: TRBJ2-2

cdr3_aa: CASSLRAGLGNTEAFF
cdr3_nt: TGTGCCAGCAGTTTACGGGCGGGACTTGGGAACACTGAAGCTTTCTTT
v_call: TRBV27
d_call: .
clone_size: .
j_call: TRBJ1-1

cdr3_aa: CASGQGFRYGYTF
cdr3_nt: TGTGCCAGCGGACAGGGGTTTCGCTATGGCTACACCTTC
v_call: TRBV27
d_call: TRBD1
clone_size: .
j_call: TRBJ1-2

cdr3_aa: CASSEYRGNYGYTF
cdr3_nt: TGTGCCAGCAGTGAATACAGGGGGAACTATGGCTACACCTTC
v_call: TRBV6-1
d_call: TRBD1
clone_size: .
j_call: TRBJ1-2

cdr3_aa: CAWRRDSWDTF
cdr3_nt: TGTGCCTGGAGAAGGGACAGCTGGGACACCTTC
v_call: TRBV30
d_call: TRBD1
clone_size: .
j_call: TRBJ1-2

cdr3_aa: CASSADYAHNYGYTF
cdr3_nt: TGTGCCAGCAGTGCGGACTACGCTCATAACTATGGCTACACCTTC
v_call: TRBV27
d_call: .
clone_size: .
j_call: TRBJ1-2

cdr3_aa: CASSTRQGYEKLFF
cdr3_nt: TGTGCCAGCAGTACAAGACAGGGCTATGAAAAACTGTTTTTT
v_call: TRBV6-5
d_call: TRBD1
clone_size: .
j_call: TRBJ1-4

cdr3_aa: CASSPLAGDGMDTQYF
cdr3_nt: TGTGCCAGCAGCCCTTTAGCGGGAGATGGGATGGATACGCAGTATTTT
v_call: TRBV9
d_call: TRBD2
clone_size: .
j_call: TRBJ2-3

cdr3_aa: CASSIPSTGGEAFF
cdr3_nt: TGTGCCAGTAGTATCCCTTCGACAGGGGGCGAAGCTTTCTTT
v_call: TRBV19
d_call: TRBD1
clone_size: .
j_call: TRBJ1-1

cdr3_aa: CASSPQGLNTEAFF
cdr3_nt: TGTGCCAGTAGTCCACAGGGGTTGAACACTGAAGCTTTCTTT
v_call: TRBV19
d_call: TRBD1
clone_size: .
j_call: TRBJ1-1

cdr3_aa: CATSDLQLAGVNEQFF
cdr3_nt: TGTGCCACCAGTGATTTGCAACTAGCGGGAGTGAATGAGCAGTTCTTC
v_call: TRBV24-1
d_call: TRBD2
clone_size: .
j_call: TRBJ2-1

cdr3_aa: CASSQLTGQATEAFF
cdr3_nt: TGTGCCAGCAGCCAACTAACAGGGCAGGCCACTGAAGCTTTCTTT
v_call: TRBV14
d_call: .
clone_size: .
j_call: TRBJ1-1

cdr3_aa: CASSRGAESYTF
cdr3_nt: TGTGCCAGCAGTCGTGGGGCAGAGTCGTACACCTTC
v_call: TRBV6-5
d_call: .
clone_size: .
j_call: TRBJ1-2

cdr3_aa: CASSGQGLRGNTEAFF
cdr3_nt: TGTGCCAGCAGCGGACAGGGACTGAGGGGTAACACTGAAGCTTTCTTT
v_call: TRBV11-3
d_call: TRBD1
clone_size: .
j_call: TRBJ1-1